This T cell receptor beta chain comes out of a study of metastatic and nonmetastatic thyroid tumors (dated by TCRdb to 2020 to 2021). Regarding the research as a whole: Repertoires were compared across peripheral blood and tumor or nodule tissue samples from malignant and benign thyroid patients. What the research found in general, with its limitations: In both blood and tumor samples, TCR beta diversity was reported to be significantly higher in malignant tumors than in benign nodules.

Based on the germline V gene, the CDR1 and CDR2 sequences are MNHNS and SASEGT. Spanning cysteine to phenylalanine, the CDR3 consists of 14 amino acids. The only DNA kept is the CDR3, 42 bases in frame from the first base. None of the patients had been given any treatment before thyroid surgery. Using T-cell receptor beta sequencing, the researchers looked back retrospectively at clinical samples from patients, gathered between about 2012 and 2018. The method behind the library was PCR. TCRdb names Illumina HiSeq 4000 as the instrument used. The TCR beta-chain CDR3 region of each patient was profiled by high-throughput sequencing. From the authors' description of their analysis: A classifier to discriminate distant-metastatic papillary thyroid cancer patients was built from CDR3 differences across clinicopathological groups. The Shannon index was used to assess repertoire diversity, and the Morisita-Horn index was used to assess tumor-blood repertoire similarity. In TCRdb, the public reads were trimmed at Q25 with fastp and aligned with MiXCR, with productive beta chains retained. The V and J calls and clone size are TCRdb's, not the authors'. This sample gives 25,000 to 35,000 clones in total; approximately 15% of them show up just once. In total, the top ten clones hold over 4% of the sample.

Comments on this clone: Its antigen remains unidentified. At one of its ends the junction is not consistent with the germline gene, which may arise from a read error.

The origin of this receptor is a female donor with papillary thyroid cancer or a benign thyroid nodule (not recorded which). Some clones in this sample may be carry-over from other donors' samples. The sample was blood. The rearranged segments are TRBV6-1 and TRBJ1-1, with a tentative D gene TRBD1 over 5 matching bases. The CDR3 in this case is CVSSLDGGDTEAFF. In nucleotide form, the sequence is TGTGTCAGCAGCCTGGACGGGGGAGACACTGAAGCTTTCTTT.